The clone carrying this T cell receptor (beta chain) turned up a few times. Antigen: not known. Per germline, CDR1 SNHLY and CDR2 FYNNEI. Trimming removed 6 bases from V and 0 bases from J, with 11 bases in between. The CDR3 has 14 amino acids. The sample originates from a study of vaccination effects on CD4 cells after COVID-19. Assay used: immunoSEQ multiplex PCR; TCRdb lists only in-frame clones, some missing. This repertoire shows around 25,000 clones, approximately 83% found once; its top ten account for 10%. Expansion with viral peptide pools was applied to antigen-specific CD4+ T cells by the ViraFEST assay prior to sequencing. Researchers isolated CD4+ T cells once roughly nine days of culture had elapsed. Recipients of the vaccine had no prior SARS-CoV-2 infection and negative nucleocapsid antibodies.

This material consisted of CD4+ T cells from PBMCs cultured with HCoV-NL63 spike peptides, taken before COVID-19 vaccination. The TCR sequence derives from a human donor who received a COVID-19 vaccine. The rearrangement uses TRBV2 and TRBJ1-1, with D tentatively TRBD1 (5 bases). The CDR3 nucleotides are TGTGCCAGCAGGTCGGGACCGCTGAACACTGAAGCTTTCTTT. Amino acid sequence: CASRSGPLNTEAFF.